The clone carrying this T cell receptor beta chain was recorded a few times. The record originates from a study of blood T cell repertoires in COVID-19. This CDR3 has 15 residues. CDR1 and CDR2 from the germline V gene are MNHEY and SVGAGI. J was trimmed by 1 base and V by 6 bases; bases with no gene match: 4. Libraries were prepared by immunoSEQ multiplex PCR; TCRdb keeps only in-frame clonotypes and omits some of them. The sample holds fewer than 300,000 clones; about nine tenths are singletons and the top ten take 2.2%. The sequence was obtained from a woman aged 30 to 39 with COVID-19, enrolled during active disease. Sequences were obtained from peripheral blood. The chain has TRBV6-5 and TRBJ2-2; 8 bases fit TRBD1. CDR3 DNA sequence: TGTGCCAGCAGCCGGGACAGGAGGAACACCGGGGAGCTGTTTTTT. It encodes CASSRDRRNTGELFF.